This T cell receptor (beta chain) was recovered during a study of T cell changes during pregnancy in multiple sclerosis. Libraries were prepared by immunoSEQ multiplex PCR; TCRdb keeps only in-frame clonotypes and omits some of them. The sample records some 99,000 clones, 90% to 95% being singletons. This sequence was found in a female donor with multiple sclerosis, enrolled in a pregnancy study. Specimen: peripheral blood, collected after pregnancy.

The CDR3 DNA sequence: TGTGCCAGCAGCGGCGGAGGAGCTTACACCGGGGAGCTGTTTTTT. Translating it yields CASSGGGAYTGELFF. The chain recombines TRBV13 with TRBJ2-2; maybe TRBD2 (5 bases). The germline V gene has CDR1 PRHDT and CDR2 FYEKMQ (reference sequence). Trimming shortened V by 5 bases and J by 3 bases, and 13 bases separated the two germline ends. The CDR3 contains 15 residues.